This T cell receptor beta chain was retrieved from a study of control samples from healthy donors and cancer patients. TCRdb keeps only in-frame clones here, not all; method: immunoSEQ multiplex PCR. The table includes some 79,000 clones, roughly 87% detected once. This CDR3 is 15 amino acids long. Per germline, CDR1 SNHLY and CDR2 FYNNEI. The germline V and J ends were trimmed by 2 bases and 5 bases, with 15 bases remaining between them. V is TRBV2 and J is TRBJ2-5; D uncertain. The origin of this receptor is a woman aged 45 to 65 in good health. What was sequenced was blood. CDR3 residues: CASSERDGPWETQYF. DNA of the CDR3: TGTGCCAGCAGTGAACGAGACGGTCCCTGGGAGACCCAGTACTTC.